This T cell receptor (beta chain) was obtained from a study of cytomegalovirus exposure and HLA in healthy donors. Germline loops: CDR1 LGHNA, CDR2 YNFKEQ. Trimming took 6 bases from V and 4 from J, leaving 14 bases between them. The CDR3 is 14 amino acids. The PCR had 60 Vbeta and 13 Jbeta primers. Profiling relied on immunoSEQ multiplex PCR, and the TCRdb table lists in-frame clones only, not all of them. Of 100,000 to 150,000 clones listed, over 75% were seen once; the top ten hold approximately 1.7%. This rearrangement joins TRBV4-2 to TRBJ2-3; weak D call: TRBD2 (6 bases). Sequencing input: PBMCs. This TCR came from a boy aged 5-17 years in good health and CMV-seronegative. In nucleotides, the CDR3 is TGTGCCAGCAGGGGGGGAGGCGGGGCAGATACGCAGTATTTT. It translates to CASRGGGGADTQYF.